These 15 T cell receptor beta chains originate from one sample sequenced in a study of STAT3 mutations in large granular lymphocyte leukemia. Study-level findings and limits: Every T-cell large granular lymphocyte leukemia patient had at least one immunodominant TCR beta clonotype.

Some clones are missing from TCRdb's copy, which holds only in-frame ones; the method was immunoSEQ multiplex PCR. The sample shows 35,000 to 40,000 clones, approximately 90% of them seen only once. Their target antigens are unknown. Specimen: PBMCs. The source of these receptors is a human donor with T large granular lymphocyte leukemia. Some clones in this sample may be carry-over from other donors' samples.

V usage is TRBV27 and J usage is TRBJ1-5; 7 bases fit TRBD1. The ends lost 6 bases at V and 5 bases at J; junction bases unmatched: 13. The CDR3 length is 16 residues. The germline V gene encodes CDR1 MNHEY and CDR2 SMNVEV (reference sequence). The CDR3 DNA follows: TGTGCCAGCAGCGCCGGACAGGAACCCAGGCATCAGCCCCAGCATTTT. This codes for CASSAGQEPRHQPQHF.

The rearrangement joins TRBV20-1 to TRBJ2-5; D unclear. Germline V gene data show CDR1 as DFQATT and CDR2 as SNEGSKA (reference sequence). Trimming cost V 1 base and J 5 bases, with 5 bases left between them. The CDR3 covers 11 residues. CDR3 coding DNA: TGCAGTGCTAGAGCCCGGGAGACCCAGTACTTC. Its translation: CSARARETQYF.

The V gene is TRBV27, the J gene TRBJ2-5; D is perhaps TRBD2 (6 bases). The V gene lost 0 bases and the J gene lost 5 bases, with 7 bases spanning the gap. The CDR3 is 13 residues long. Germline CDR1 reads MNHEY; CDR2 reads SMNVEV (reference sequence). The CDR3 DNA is TGTGCCAGCAGTTTATCGGACTATGAGACCCAGTACTTC. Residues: CASSLSDYETQYF.

The CDR3 DNA is TGCGCCAGCAGCTTGGCCCTAGCGGGGGAGACCCAGTACTTC. Residues: CASSLALAGETQYF. The chain recombines TRBV5-1 with TRBJ2-5; 9 bases line up with TRBD2. V lost 0 bases, J lost 5 bases, and 2 bases stayed unmatched. Germline CDR1 is SGHRS and CDR2 is YFSETQ. The CDR3 length is 14 residues.

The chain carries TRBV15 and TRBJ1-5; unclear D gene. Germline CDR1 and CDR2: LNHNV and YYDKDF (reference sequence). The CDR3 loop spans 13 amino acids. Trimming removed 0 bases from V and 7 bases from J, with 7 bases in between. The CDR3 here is CATSRDGQQPQHF. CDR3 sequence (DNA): TGTGCCACCAGCAGAGATGGCCAACAGCCCCAGCATTTT.

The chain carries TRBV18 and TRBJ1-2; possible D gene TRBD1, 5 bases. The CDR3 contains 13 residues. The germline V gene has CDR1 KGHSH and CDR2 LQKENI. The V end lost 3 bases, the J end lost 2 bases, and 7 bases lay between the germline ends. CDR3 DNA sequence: TGTGCCAGCTCACCTAGGACAAACTATGGCTACACCTTC. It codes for CASSPRTNYGYTF.

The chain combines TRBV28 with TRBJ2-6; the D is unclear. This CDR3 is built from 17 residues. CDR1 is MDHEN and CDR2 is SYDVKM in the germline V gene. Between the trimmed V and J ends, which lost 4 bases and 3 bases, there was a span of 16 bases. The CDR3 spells CASSSGRFKYGANVLTF. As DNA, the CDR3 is TGTGCCAGCAGTTCCGGACGGTTCAAGTATGGGGCCAACGTCCTGACTTTC.

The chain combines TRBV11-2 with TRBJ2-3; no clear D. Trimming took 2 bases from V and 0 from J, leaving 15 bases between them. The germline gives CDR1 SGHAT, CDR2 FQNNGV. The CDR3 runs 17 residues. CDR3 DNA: TGTGCCAGCAGCTTATATTGGCGGTACAGTAGCACAGATACGCAGTATTTT. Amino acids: CASSLYWRYSSTDTQYF.

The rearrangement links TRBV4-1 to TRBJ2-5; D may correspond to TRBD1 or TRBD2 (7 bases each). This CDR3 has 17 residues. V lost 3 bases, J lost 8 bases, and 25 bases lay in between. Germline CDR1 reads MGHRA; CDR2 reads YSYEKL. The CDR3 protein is CASSHQGGGPSSRTQYF. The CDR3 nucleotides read TGCGCCAGCAGCCACCAGGGGGGGGGACCCTCTTCGCGAACCCAGTACTTC.

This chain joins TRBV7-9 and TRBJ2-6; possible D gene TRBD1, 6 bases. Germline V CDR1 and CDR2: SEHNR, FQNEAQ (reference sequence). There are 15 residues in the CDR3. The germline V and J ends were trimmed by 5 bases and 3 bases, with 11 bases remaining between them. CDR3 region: CASSRGGFGANVLTF. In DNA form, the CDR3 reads TGTGCCAGCAGCCGAGGGGGATTTGGGGCCAACGTCCTGACTTTC.

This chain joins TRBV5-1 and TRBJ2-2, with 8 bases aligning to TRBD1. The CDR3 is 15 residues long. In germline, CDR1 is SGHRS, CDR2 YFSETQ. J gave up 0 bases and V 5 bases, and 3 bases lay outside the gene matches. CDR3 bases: TGCGCCAGCAGACAGGGACAGGCGAACACCGGGGAGCTGTTTTTT. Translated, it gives CASRQGQANTGELFF. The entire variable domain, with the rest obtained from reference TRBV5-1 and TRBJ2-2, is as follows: KAGVTQTPRYLIKTRGQQVTLSCSPISGHRSVSWYQQTPGQGLQFLFEYFSETQRNKGNFPGRFSGRQFSNSRSEMNVSTLELGDSALYLCASRQGQANTGELFFGEGSRLTVL.

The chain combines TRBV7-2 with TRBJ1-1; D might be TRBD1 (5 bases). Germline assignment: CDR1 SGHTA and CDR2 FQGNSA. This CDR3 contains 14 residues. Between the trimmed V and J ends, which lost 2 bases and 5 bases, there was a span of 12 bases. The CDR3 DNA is TGTGCCAGCAGCTTACAGGGAGGAGGAACTGAAGCTTTCTTT. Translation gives CASSLQGGGTEAFF.

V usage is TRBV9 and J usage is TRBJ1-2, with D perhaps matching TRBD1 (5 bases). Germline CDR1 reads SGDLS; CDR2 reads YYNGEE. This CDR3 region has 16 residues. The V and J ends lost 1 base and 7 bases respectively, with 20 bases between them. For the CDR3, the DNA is TGTGCCAGCAGCGTAAATCCGGTGGTGGGGGAAGGTGGCTACACCTTC. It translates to CASSVNPVVGEGGYTF.

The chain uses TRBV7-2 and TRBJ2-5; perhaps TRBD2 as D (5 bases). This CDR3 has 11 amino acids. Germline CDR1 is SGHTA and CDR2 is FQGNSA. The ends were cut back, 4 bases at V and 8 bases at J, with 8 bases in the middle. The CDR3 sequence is CASSSSRTQYF. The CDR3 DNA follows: TGTGCCAGCAGCTCTAGCCGTACCCAGTACTTC.

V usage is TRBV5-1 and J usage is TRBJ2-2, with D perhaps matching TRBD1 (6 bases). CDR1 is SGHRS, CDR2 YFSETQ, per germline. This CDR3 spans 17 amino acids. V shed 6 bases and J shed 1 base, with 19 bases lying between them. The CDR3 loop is CASNPRDNFLNTGELFF. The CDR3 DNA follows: TGCGCCAGCAACCCCCGGGACAACTTTCTGAACACCGGGGAGCTGTTTTTT.